These 23 T cell receptor beta chains were sequenced from one sample in a study of blood T cell repertoires in COVID-19 (TCRdb year 2020). Libraries came from the immunoSEQ multiplex PCR assay. TCRdb stores this immuneACCESS table with in-frame sequences only. Part of the clones is absent; in the studies checked, under half of the shortfall reflects unresolved V genes, and no reason is known for the rest. Recorded for this sample are roughly 100,000 clones; more than 80% of them occurred a single time. Clones ranked in the top ten supply 4% to 5.5% of the sample. The source material was peripheral blood. The origin of the receptors is a man of 80 years or more with COVID-19, enrolled during active disease.

This chain connects TRBV2 to TRBJ1-5, with 8 bases that match TRBD1. Germline values: CDR1 SNHLY, CDR2 FYNNEI. The trim removed 4 bases at V and 0 bases at J, leaving 2 bases unmatched. The CDR3 spans 15 residues. The DNA for the CDR3 is TGTGCCAGCAGTGGGACAGGGAGTAGCAATCAGCCCCAGCATTTT. Protein product: CASSGTGSSNQPQHF.

To note about this clone: Other DNA sequences in the same sample also yield this CDR3. The chain couples TRBV7-9 to TRBJ1-1; D gene unclear. The CDR3 has 13 amino acids. CDR1 is SEHNR and CDR2 is FQNEAQ in the germline V gene (reference sequence). V was cut by 0 bases and J by 2 bases, with 4 bases left in between. The CDR3 DNA reads TGTGCCAGCAGCTTAGCGTTAAACACTGAAGCTTTCTTT. Its translation is CASSLALNTEAFF.

The chain joins TRBV5-5 to TRBJ1-5, with TRBD1 identical over 7 bases. Trimming at V came to 0 bases and at J to 1 base, leaving 1 base not matched to a gene. The CDR3 covers 15 residues. Germline CDR1 and CDR2: SGHKS and YYEKEE (reference sequence). The CDR3 coding sequence is TGTGCCAGCAGCTTGGGACAGGGAAGCAATCAGCCCCAGCATTTT. Translated: CASSLGQGSNQPQHF.

This clone was counted a single time. The J gene is TRBJ1-2, the V gene TRBV10-3; tentatively, D is TRBD1 (5 bases). Trimming left V 2 bases short and J 4 bases short, with 8 bases between. The CDR3 is 13 residues long. CDR1 and CDR2 from the germline V gene are ENHRY and SYGVKD. CDR3 in amino acids: CAISEDSFYGYTF. CDR3 nucleotides: TGTGCCATCAGTGAGGACAGCTTCTATGGCTACACCTTC.

The chain employs TRBV7-2 and TRBJ2-3, with 11 nucleotides matching TRBD2. The CDR3 spans 16 residues. Trimming cost V 3 bases and J 2 bases; bases outside gene matches: 4. Germline-derived CDR1 and CDR2 are SGHTA and FQGNSA. The CDR3 sequence is CASSFRLAGPTDTQYF. DNA for the CDR3: TGTGCCAGCAGCTTCCGACTAGCGGGACCCACAGATACGCAGTATTTT. The entire variable domain, with the rest obtained from reference TRBV7-2 and TRBJ2-3, is as follows: GAGVSQSPSNKVTEKGKDVELRCDPISGHTALYWYRQSLGQGLEFLIYFQGNSAPDKSGLPSDRFSAERTGGSVSTLTIQRTQQEDSAVYLCASSFRLAGPTDTQYFGPGTRLTVL.

In this sample, this clone turned up once. This chain uses TRBV18 with TRBJ1-6; a weak D match, TRBD1 (6 bases). This CDR3 comprises 18 residues. V was cut by 0 bases and J by 0 bases, with 12 bases left in between. The germline CDR1 and CDR2 sequences are KGHSH and LQKENI. CDR3 DNA: TGTGCCAGCTCACCACCGGTCCAGGGGAGCTCCTATAATTCACCCCTCCACTTT. Its translation: CASSPPVQGSSYNSPLHF.

This clone has only one observation. The chain couples TRBV5-1 to TRBJ1-4, with 8 bases fitting TRBD1. CDR3 length equals 15 residues. The J segment lost 8 bases and the V segment lost 4 bases, leaving 10 bases of the junction unmatched. From germline, CDR1 is SGHRS and CDR2 YFSETQ. CDR3: CASSRYRGIEEKLFF. CDR3 nucleotide sequence: TGCGCCAGCAGCCGATACAGGGGGATCGAAGAAAAACTGTTTTTT. The full variable domain, its missing parts supplied by reference TRBV5-1 and TRBJ1-4, is KAGVTQTPRYLIKTRGQQVTLSCSPISGHRSVSWYQQTPGQGLQFLFEYFSETQRNKGNFPGRFSGRQFSNSRSEMNVSTLELGDSALYLCASSRYRGIEEKLFFGSGTQLSVL.

The chain carries TRBV15 and TRBJ1-5, with 7 positions matching TRBD1. Germline V gene data show CDR1 as LNHNV and CDR2 as YYDKDF (reference sequence). Losses at the gene ends were 1 base for V and 3 bases for J; bases not matched to a gene: 3. The length of the CDR3 is 15 residues. The CDR3 protein is CATSRVDRDNQPQHF. The CDR3 DNA sequence: TGTGCCACCAGCAGAGTTGACAGGGACAATCAGCCCCAGCATTTT. Based on the CDR3 plus reference TRBV15 and TRBJ1-5, the full variable domain is DAMVIQNPRYQVTQFGKPVTLSCSQTLNHNVMYWYQQKSSQAPKLLFHYYDKDFNNEADTPDNFQSRRPNTSFCFLDIRSPGLGDTAMYLCATSRVDRDNQPQHFGDGTRLSIL.

The CDR3 sequence is CASSYDTGGARSEAFF. CDR3 bases: TGTGCCAGCAGTTACGATACAGGGGGCGCAAGGTCTGAAGCTTTCTTT. V usage is TRBV6-5 and J usage is TRBJ1-1; TRBD1 matches at 9 bases. Per the germline V gene, CDR1 is MNHEY and CDR2 is SVGAGI. Trimming removed 2 bases from V and 6 bases from J; junction bases left unmatched: 10. The CDR3 is made up of 16 amino acids.

CDR3 DNA: TGCGCCAGCAGCTTGGGATTAGGAGTTCAGGAGACCCAGTACTTC. It codes for CASSLGLGVQETQYF. This chain links TRBV5-1 with TRBJ2-5; D uncertain. V dropped 0 bases and J dropped 5 bases, with 14 bases sitting between them. The V gene's germline CDR1 is SGHRS and CDR2 YFSETQ. The CDR3 is 15 residues long.

J is TRBJ1-5 and V is TRBV10-3; possible D gene TRBD1, 6 bases. Germline assignment: CDR1 ENHRY and CDR2 SYGVKD. The CDR3 runs to 14 residues. V gave up 10 bases and J gave up 4 bases, with 17 bases separating them. As DNA, the CDR3 is TGTGCCACCAGACCGACAGGCCCTAATCAGCCCCAGCATTTT. This codes for CATRPTGPNQPQHF.

The chain combines TRBV27 with TRBJ2-6; no clear D gene. V was cut by 5 bases and J by 0 bases, with 8 bases left in between. This CDR3 has 15 amino acids. Germline V gene sequence: CDR1 MNHEY, CDR2 SMNVEV (reference sequence). Here the CDR3 DNA reads TGTGCCAGCAGTCCTCTCCCCTCTGGGGCCAACGTCCTGACTTTC. Translated, it gives CASSPLPSGANVLTF. Full variable domain (missing parts from reference TRBV27 and TRBJ2-6): EAQVTQNPRYLITVTGKKLTVTCSQNMNHEYMSWYRQDPGLGLRQIYYSMNVEVTDKGDVPEGYKVSRKEKRNFPLILESPSPNQTSLYFCASSPLPSGANVLTFGAGSRLTVL.

This rearrangement joins TRBV29-1 to TRBJ2-3; 7 bases fit TRBD2. This CDR3 spans 12 amino acids. Germline assignment: CDR1 SQVTM and CDR2 ANQGSEA. V lost 7 bases, J lost 10 bases, and 11 bases stayed unmatched. The chain's CDR3 is CSGGLAGEAQYF. CDR3 DNA sequence: TGCAGCGGTGGTTTGGCGGGAGAGGCGCAGTATTTT.

This sequence joins TRBV29-1 and TRBJ1-6; 7 bases line up with TRBD1. V shed 8 bases, J shed 10 bases, and the junction held 11 bases outside the gene matches. Looked up from germline, CDR1 is SQVTM and CDR2 is ANQGSEA. The CDR3 runs to 13 residues. CDR3 residues: CSISQGFNSPLHF. The CDR3 DNA is TGCAGCATCTCACAGGGGTTCAACTCACCCCTCCACTTT. Drawing the rest from reference TRBV29-1 and TRBJ1-6, the complete variable domain is SAVISQKPSRDICQRGTSLTIQCQVDSQVTMMFWYRQQPGQSLTLIATANQGSEATYESGFVIDKFPISRPNLTFSTLTVSNMSPEDSSIYLCSISQGFNSPLHFGNGTRLTVT.

In its sample, this clone was seen once. The J gene is TRBJ2-7, the V gene TRBV14; TRBD1 agrees at 8 bases. This CDR3 is built from 12 residues. Per the germline V gene, CDR1 is SGHDN and CDR2 is FVKESK. V was pared by 3 bases and J by 6 bases, with 1 base of the junction left unmatched. The CDR3 region is CASSHTGGEQYF. The CDR3 DNA reads TGTGCCAGCAGCCACACAGGGGGCGAGCAGTACTTC.

As DNA, the CDR3 is TGCAGCTCTAGCGGGGGGGACACAGATACGCAGTATTTT. As protein: CSSSGGDTDTQYF. This chain uses TRBV29-1 with TRBJ2-3, with TRBD2 identical over 12 bases. V trimming: 8 bases; J trimming: 2 bases; junction bases outside the gene matches: 2. The CDR3 extends over 13 amino acids. Germline loops: CDR1 SQVTM, CDR2 ANQGSEA.

This chain links TRBV19 with TRBJ1-2, with D unclear. The germline V gene encodes CDR1 LNHDA and CDR2 SQIVND (reference sequence). The V gene lost 5 bases and the J gene lost 4 bases, with 11 bases spanning the gap. The CDR3 covers 13 residues. In DNA form, the CDR3 reads TGTGCCAGTAGTGATGCGGGCTCCTATGGCTACACCTTC. Translation: CASSDAGSYGYTF.

The chain has TRBV30 and TRBJ2-1; 11 positions agree with TRBD2. CDR3 size: 16 residues. Germline loops: CDR1 GTSNPN, CDR2 SVGIG (reference sequence). V lost 3 bases and J lost 2; bases outside the gene matches: 6. CDR3 nucleotides: TGTGCCTGGAGAAGGCTAGCGGGAGGCCCCTACAATGAGCAGTTCTTC. Encoded protein: CAWRRLAGGPYNEQFF.

This chain joins TRBV18 and TRBJ2-1, with D perhaps matching TRBD1 (5 bases). CDR1 is KGHSH and CDR2 is LQKENI in the germline V gene. The V end lost 3 bases, the J end lost 0 bases, and 12 bases lay between the germline ends. This CDR3 spans 16 amino acids. This CDR3 is CASSPGWGGSYNEQFF. CDR3 bases: TGTGCCAGCTCACCCGGCTGGGGCGGCTCCTACAATGAGCAGTTCTTC.

V and J are TRBV5-4 and TRBJ2-3; 10 bases fit TRBD1. Germline trimming cut 3 bases from V and 4 bases from J; bases unmatched to any gene: 8. The CDR3 loop spans 16 amino acids. Germline V gene sequence: CDR1 SGHNT, CDR2 YYREEE (reference sequence). In nucleotides, the CDR3 is TGTGCCAGCAGCTCTCGGACAGGGGGAAGTGCAGATACGCAGTATTTT. It translates to CASSSRTGGSADTQYF.

The V call is TRBV25-1, the J call TRBJ2-3, with D perhaps matching TRBD2 (6 bases). Trimming removed 10 bases at V and 2 bases at J, with 22 bases between. Germline V CDR1 and CDR2: MGHDK, SYGVNS. The CDR3 sequence is 16 residues long. CDR3 DNA: TGTGCCACCACAGCGAAGGGACTCCGCTTCACAGATACGCAGTATTTT. Translated, it gives CATTAKGLRFTDTQYF.

The CDR3 DNA reads TGCGCCAGCAGCCCACACTCCGGGACAGCAGCCTACGAGCAGTACTTC. Amino acid sequence: CASSPHSGTAAYEQYF. The J gene is TRBJ2-7, the V gene TRBV4-1; TRBD1 aligns across 7 bases. The germline V gene has CDR1 MGHRA and CDR2 YSYEKL. The CDR3 spans 16 residues. The V segment lost 4 bases and the J segment 2 bases; nucleotides outside the gene matches: 11.

J is TRBJ2-2 and V is TRBV27, with D possibly TRBD2 on 6 matching bases. This CDR3 region has 16 residues. Germline V gene data show CDR1 as MNHEY and CDR2 as SMNVEV (reference sequence). Deletions cut 3 bases from V and 5 bases from J, with 16 bases between. The CDR3 spells CASSFMGGLGTGELFF. The CDR3, as DNA: TGTGCCAGCAGTTTTATGGGAGGATTAGGGACCGGGGAGCTGTTTTTT.